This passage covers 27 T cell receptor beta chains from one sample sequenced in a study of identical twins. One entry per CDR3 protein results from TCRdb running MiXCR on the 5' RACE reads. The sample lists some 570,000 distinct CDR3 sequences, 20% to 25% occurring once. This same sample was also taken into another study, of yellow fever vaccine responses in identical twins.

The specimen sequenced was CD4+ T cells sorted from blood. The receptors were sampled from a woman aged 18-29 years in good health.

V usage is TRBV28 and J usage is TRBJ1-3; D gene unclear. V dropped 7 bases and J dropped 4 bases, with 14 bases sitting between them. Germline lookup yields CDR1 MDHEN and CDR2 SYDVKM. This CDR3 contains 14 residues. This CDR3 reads CASTPGSVGNTIYF. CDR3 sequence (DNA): TGTGCCAGCACCCCAGGCTCGGTCGGAAACACCATATATTTT.

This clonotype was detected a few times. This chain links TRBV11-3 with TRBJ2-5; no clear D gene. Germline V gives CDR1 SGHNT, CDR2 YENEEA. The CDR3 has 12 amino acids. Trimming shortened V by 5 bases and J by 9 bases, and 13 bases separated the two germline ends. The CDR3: CASSLGYRPQYF. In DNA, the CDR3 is TGTGCCAGCAGCCTAGGGTACCGGCCCCAGTACTTC.

CDR3 DNA: TGTGCCATCGGTTCGTTGGCACGGGAGGACGAGCAGTACTTC. This codes for CAIGSLAREDEQYF. The chain employs TRBV10-3 and TRBJ2-7; TRBD2 matches at 7 bases. The CDR3 runs 14 residues. The junction had 12 bases not matched to a gene; V was cut back by 8 bases and J by 5 bases. Germline CDR1 is ENHRY and CDR2 is SYGVKD.

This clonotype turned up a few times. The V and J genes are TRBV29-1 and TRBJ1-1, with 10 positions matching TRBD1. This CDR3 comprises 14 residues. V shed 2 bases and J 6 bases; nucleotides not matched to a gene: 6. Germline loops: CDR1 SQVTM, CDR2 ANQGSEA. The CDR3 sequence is CSVELGTGAAEAFF. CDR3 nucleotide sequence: TGCAGCGTTGAACTTGGGACAGGGGCGGCTGAAGCTTTCTTT.

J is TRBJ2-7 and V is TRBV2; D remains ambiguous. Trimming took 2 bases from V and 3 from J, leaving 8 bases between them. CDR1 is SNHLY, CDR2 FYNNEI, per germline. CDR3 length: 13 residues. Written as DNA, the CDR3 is TGTGCCAGCAGTGAAAACACTTACTACGAGCAGTACGTC. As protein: CASSENTYYEQYV.

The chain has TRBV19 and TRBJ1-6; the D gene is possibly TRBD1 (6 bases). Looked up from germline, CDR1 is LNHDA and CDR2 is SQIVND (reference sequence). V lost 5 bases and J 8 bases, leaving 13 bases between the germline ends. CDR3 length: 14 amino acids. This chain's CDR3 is CASSYRVKDSPLHF. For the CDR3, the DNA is TGTGCCAGTAGTTACAGGGTCAAGGATTCACCCCTCCACTTT.

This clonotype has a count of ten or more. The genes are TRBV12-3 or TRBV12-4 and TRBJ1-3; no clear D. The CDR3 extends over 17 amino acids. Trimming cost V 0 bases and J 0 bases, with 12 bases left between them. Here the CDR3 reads CASSLAPSRSSGNTIYF. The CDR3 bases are TGTGCCAGCAGTTTAGCTCCATCTAGGAGCTCTGGAAACACCATATATTTT.

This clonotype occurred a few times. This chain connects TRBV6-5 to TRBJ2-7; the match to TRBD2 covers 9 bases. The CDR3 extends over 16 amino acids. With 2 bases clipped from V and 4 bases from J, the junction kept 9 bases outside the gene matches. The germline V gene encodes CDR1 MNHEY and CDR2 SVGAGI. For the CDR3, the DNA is TGTGCCAGCAGTTACCAATCTAGCGGGACGGGGTACGAGCAGTACTTC. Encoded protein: CASSYQSSGTGYEQYF.

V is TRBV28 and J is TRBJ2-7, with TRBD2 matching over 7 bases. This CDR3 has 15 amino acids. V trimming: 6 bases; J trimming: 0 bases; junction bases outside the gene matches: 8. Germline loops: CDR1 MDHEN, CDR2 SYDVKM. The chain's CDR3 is CASRSSGSPSYEQYF. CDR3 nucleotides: TGTGCCAGCAGGTCTAGCGGCAGCCCCTCCTACGAGCAGTACTTC.

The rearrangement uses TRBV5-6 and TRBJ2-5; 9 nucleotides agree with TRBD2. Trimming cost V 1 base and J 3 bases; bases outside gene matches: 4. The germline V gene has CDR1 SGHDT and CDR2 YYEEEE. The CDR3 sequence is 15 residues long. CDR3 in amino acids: CASSLYSGGKETQYF. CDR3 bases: TGTGCCAGCAGCTTGTACAGCGGGGGGAAAGAGACCCAGTACTTC. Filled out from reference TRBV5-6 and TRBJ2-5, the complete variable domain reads DAGVTQSPTHLIKTRGQQVTLRCSPKSGHDTVSWYQQALGQGPQFIFQYYEEEERQRGNFPDRFSGHQFPNYSSELNVNALLLGDSALYLCASSLYSGGKETQYFGPGTRLLVL.

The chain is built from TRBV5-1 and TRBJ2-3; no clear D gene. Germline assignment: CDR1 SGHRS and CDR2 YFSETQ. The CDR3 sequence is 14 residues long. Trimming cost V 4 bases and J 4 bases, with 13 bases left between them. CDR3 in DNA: TGCGCCAGCAGCATTGAACGACTCTCAGATACGCAGTATTTT. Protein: CASSIERLSDTQYF. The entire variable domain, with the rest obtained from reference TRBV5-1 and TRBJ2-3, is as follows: KAGVTQTPRYLIKTRGQQVTLSCSPISGHRSVSWYQQTPGQGLQFLFEYFSETQRNKGNFPGRFSGRQFSNSRSEMNVSTLELGDSALYLCASSIERLSDTQYFGPGTRLTVL.

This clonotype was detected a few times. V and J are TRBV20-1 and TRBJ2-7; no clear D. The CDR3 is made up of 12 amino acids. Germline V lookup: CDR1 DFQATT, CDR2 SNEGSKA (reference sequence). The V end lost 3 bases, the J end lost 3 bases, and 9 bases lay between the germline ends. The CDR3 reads CSASDSRYEQYV. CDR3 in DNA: TGCAGTGCTAGTGACTCCCGCTACGAGCAGTACGTC.

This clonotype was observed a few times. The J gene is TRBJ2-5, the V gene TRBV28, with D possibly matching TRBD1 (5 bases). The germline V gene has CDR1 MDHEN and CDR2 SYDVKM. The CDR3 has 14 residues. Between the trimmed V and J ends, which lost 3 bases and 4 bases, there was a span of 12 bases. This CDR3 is CASSFVAGAETQYF. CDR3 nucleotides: TGTGCCAGCAGTTTCGTTGCTGGGGCAGAGACCCAGTACTTC.

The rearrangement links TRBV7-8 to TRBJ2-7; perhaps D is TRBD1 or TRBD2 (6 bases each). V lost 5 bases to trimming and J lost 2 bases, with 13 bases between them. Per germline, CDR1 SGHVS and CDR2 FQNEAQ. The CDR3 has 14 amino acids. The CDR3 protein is CASSRGGGPYEQYF. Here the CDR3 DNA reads TGTGCCAGCAGCCGGGGTGGGGGGCCCTACGAGCAGTACTTC. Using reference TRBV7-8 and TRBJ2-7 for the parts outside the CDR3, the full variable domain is GAGVSQSPRYKVAKRGQDVALRCDPISGHVSLFWYQQALGQGPEFLTYFQNEAQLDKSGLPSDRFFAERPEGSVSTLKIQRTQQEDSAVYLCASSRGGGPYEQYFGPGTRLTVT.

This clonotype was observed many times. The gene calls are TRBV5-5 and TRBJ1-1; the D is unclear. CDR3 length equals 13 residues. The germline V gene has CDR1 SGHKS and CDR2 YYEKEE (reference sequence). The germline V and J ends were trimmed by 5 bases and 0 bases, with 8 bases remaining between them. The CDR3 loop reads CASRLGMNTEAFF. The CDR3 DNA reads TGTGCCAGCAGGCTCGGGATGAACACTGAAGCTTTCTTT.

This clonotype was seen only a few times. Written as DNA, the CDR3 is TGCAGTGCAACGGGACAGGGAATCAATGAGCAGTTCTTC. Translated: CSATGQGINEQFF. V and J are TRBV20-1 and TRBJ2-1; 9 nucleotides agree with TRBD1. V shed 6 bases, J shed 6 bases, and the junction held 6 bases outside the gene matches. Germline CDR1 and CDR2: DFQATT and SNEGSKA (reference sequence). The CDR3 covers 13 residues.

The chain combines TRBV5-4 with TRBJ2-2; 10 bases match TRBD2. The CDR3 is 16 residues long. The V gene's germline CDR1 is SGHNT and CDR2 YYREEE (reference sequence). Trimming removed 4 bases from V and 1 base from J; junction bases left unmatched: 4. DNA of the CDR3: TGTGCCAGCAGCGTGGGACTAGCGAAGAACACCGGGGAGCTGTTTTTT. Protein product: CASSVGLAKNTGELFF.

CDR3 nucleotides: TGTGCCAGCAGTGCCCTACTACTAGCGGGGGGGCTCTCCAATGAGCAGTTCTTC. This encodes CASSALLLAGGLSNEQFF. The V and J genes are TRBV28 and TRBJ2-1, with 13 nucleotides matching TRBD2. Unmatched junction bases numbered 13, after V lost 5 bases and J lost 6 bases. The CDR3 runs 18 residues. Germline V CDR1 and CDR2: MDHEN, SYDVKM.

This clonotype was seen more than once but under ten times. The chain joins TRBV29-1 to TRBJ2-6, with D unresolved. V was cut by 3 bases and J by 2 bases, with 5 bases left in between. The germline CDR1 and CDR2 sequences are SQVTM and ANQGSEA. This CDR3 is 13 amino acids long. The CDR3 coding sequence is TGCAGCGTTGACTACCCTGGGGCCAACGTCCTGACTTTC. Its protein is CSVDYPGANVLTF.

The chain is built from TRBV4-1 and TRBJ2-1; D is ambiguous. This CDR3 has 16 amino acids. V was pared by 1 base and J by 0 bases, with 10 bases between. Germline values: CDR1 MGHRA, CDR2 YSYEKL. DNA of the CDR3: TGCGCCAGCAGCCAAGTTAGACTCAGCTCCTACAATGAGCAGTTCTTC. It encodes CASSQVRLSSYNEQFF.

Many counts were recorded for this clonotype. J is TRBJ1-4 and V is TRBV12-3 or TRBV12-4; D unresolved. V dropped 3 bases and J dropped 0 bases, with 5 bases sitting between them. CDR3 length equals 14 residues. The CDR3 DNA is TGTGCCAGCAGTTTGCAACCAACTAATGAAAAACTGTTTTTT. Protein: CASSLQPTNEKLFF.

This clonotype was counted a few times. CDR3 nucleotides: TGTGCCAGCAGCCAAGGTCCAGGGGGCGCCGAGCAGTACGTC. Translated: CASSQGPGGAEQYV. The chain joins TRBV3-1 to TRBJ2-7; 8 positions match TRBD1. CDR1 is LGHDT, CDR2 YNNKEL, per germline (reference sequence). Trimming removed 1 base from V and 6 bases from J; junction bases left unmatched: 5. The CDR3 runs to 14 residues.

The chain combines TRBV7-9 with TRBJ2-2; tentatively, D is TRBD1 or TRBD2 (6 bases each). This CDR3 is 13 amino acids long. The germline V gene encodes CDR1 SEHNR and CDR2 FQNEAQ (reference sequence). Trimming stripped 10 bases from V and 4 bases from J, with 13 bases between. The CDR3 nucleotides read TGTGCCACCGCGGGACATCTCACCGGGGAGCTGTTTTTT. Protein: CATAGHLTGELFF.

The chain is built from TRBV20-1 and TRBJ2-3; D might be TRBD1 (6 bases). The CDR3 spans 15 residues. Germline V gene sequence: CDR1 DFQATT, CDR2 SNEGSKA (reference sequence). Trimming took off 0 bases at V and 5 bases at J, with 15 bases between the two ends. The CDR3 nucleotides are TGCAGTGCTAGAGATTGGGCCGAGGGGGAAGATACGCAGTATTTT. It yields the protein CSARDWAEGEDTQYF.

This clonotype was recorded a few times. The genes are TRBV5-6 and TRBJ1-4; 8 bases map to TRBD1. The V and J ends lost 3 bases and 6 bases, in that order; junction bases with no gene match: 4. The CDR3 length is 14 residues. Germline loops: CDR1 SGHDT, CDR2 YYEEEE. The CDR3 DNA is TGTGCCAGCAGCTCGGGACAGGTCCATGAAAAACTGTTTTTT. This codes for CASSSGQVHEKLFF.

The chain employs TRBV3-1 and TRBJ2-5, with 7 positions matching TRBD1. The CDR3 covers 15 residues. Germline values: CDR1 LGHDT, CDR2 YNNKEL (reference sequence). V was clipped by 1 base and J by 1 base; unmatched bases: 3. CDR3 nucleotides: TGTGCCAGCAGCCAAGGACAGGGAGTCCAAGAGACCCAGTACTTC. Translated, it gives CASSQGQGVQETQYF.

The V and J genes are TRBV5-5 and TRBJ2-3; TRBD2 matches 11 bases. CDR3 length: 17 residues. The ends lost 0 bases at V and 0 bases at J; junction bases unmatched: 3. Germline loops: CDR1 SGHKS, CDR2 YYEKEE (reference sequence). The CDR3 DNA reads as TGTGCCAGCAGCTTGGCTACTAGCGGGGGAAGCACAGATACGCAGTATTTT. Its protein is CASSLATSGGSTDTQYF.